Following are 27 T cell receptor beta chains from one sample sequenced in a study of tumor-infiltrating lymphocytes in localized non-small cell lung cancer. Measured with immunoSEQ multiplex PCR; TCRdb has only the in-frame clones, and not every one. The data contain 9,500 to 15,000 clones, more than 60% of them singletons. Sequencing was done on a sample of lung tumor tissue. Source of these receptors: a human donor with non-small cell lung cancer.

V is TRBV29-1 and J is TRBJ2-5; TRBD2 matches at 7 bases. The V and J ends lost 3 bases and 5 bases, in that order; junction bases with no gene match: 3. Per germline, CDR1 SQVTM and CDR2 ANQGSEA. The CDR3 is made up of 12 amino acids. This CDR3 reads CSVESGGETQYF. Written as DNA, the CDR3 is TGCAGCGTTGAGTCCGGGGGGGAGACCCAGTACTTC.

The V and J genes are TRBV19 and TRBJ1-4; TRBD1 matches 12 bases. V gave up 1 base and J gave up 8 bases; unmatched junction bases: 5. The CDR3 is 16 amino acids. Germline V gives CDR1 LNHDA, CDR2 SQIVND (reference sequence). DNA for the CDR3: TGTGCCAGTAGTATAGGGTACGGGACAGGGGGCGAAAAACTGTTTTTT. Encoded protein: CASSIGYGTGGEKLFF.

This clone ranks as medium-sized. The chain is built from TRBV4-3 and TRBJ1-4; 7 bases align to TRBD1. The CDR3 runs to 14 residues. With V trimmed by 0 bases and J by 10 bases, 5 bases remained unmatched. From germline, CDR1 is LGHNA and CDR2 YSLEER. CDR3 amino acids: CASSQEGTEPKLFF. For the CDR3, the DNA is TGCGCCAGCAGCCAAGAGGGGACAGAACCAAAACTGTTTTTT.

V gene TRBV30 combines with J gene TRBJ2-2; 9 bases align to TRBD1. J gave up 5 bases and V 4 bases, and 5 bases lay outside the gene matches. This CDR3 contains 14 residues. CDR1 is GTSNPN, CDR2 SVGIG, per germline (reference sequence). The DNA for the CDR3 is TGTGCCTGGAAAAGGACAGGGGAAACCGGGGAGCTGTTTTTT. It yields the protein CAWKRTGETGELFF.

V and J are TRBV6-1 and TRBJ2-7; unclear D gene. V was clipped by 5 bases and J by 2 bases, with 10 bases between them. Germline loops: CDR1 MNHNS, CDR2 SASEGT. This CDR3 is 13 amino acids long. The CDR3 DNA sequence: TGTGCCAGCAGTTCCCAACCTGCCTACGAGCAGTACTTC. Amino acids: CASSSQPAYEQYF.

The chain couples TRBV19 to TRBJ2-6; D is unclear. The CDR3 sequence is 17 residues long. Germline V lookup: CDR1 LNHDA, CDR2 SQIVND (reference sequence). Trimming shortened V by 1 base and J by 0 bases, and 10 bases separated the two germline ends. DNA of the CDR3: TGTGCCAGTAGTATAGCCAGTTTAAACTCTGGGGCCAACGTCCTGACTTTC. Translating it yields CASSIASLNSGANVLTF.

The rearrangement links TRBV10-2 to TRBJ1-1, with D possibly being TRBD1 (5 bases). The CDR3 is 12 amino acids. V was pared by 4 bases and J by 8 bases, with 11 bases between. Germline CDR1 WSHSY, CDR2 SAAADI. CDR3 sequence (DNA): TGCGCCAGCAGTGGCCGACAGATGGAAGCTTTCTTT. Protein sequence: CASSGRQMEAFF.

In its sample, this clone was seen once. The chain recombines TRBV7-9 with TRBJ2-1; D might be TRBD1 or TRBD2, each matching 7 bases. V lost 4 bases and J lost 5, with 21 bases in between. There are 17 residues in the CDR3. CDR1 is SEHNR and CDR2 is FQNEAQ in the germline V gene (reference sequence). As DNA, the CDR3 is TGTGCCAGCAGCTATGCGCAGGGGGGGACAACCAACAATGAGCAGTTCTTC. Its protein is CASSYAQGGTTNNEQFF.

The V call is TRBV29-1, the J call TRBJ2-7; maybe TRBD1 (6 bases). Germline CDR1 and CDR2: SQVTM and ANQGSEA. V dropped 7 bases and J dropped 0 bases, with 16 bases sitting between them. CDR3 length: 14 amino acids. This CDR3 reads CSARQDTSSYEQYF. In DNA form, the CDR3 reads TGCAGCGCGCGACAGGATACTAGCTCCTACGAGCAGTACTTC.

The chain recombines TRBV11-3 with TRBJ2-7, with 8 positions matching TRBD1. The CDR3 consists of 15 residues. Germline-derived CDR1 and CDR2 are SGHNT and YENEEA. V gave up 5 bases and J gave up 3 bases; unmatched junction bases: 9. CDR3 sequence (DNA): TGTGCCAGCAGCCTCTCGACAGGGGTAGGCTACGAGCAGTACTTC. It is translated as CASSLSTGVGYEQYF.

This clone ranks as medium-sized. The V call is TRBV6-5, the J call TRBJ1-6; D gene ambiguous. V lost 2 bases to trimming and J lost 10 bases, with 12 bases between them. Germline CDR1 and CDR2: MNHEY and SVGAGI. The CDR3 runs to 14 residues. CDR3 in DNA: TGTGCCAGCAGTTACGGCGGGAACCCATCACCCCTCCACTTT. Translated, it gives CASSYGGNPSPLHF.

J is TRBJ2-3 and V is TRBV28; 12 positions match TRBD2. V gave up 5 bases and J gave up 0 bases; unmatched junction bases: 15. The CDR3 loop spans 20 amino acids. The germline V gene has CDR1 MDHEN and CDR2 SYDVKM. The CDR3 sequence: CASSLGGLAGRFSSTDTQYF. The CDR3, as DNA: TGTGCCAGCAGTCTGGGAGGACTAGCGGGGAGATTCTCTAGCACAGATACGCAGTATTTT.

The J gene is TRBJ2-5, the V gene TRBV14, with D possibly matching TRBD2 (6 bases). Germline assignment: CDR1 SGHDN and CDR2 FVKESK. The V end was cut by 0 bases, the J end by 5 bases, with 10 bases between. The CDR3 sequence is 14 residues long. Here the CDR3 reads CASSQDRRAETQYF. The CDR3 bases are TGTGCCAGCAGCCAAGATCGGAGGGCGGAGACCCAGTACTTC.

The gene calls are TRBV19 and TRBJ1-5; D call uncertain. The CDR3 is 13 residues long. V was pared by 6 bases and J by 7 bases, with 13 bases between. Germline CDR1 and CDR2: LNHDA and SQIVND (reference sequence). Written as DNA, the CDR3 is TGTGCCAGTAGCCCCTACGGCGGGCAGCCCCAGCATTTT. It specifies CASSPYGGQPQHF.

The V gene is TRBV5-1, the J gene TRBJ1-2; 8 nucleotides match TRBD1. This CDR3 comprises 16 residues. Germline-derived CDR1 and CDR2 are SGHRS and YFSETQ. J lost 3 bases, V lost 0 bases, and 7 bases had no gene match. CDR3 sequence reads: CASSLAPDRADYGYTF. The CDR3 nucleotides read TGCGCCAGCAGCTTGGCGCCGGACAGGGCGGACTATGGCTACACCTTC.

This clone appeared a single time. CDR3 region: CASSLGLAGGPGYNEQFF. The CDR3 DNA follows: TGTGCCAGCAGCTTAGGACTAGCGGGAGGGCCTGGTTACAATGAGCAGTTCTTC. The chain carries TRBV5-8 and TRBJ2-1, with 15 bases fitting TRBD2. The V and J ends lost 2 bases and 4 bases, in that order; junction bases with no gene match: 7. The CDR3 is 18 amino acids. The germline V gene encodes CDR1 SGHTS and CDR2 YDEGEE. Drawing the rest from reference TRBV5-8 and TRBJ2-1, the complete variable domain is EAGVTQSPTHLIKTRGQQATLRCSPISGHTSVYWYQQALGLGLQFLLWYDEGEERNRGNFPPRFSGRQFPNYSSELNVNALELEDSALYLCASSLGLAGGPGYNEQFFGPGTRLTVL.

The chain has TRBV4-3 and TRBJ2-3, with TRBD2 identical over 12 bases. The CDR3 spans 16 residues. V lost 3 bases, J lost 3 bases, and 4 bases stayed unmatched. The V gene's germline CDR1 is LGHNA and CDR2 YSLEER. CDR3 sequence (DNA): TGCGCCAGCAGCCAGACTAGCGGGAGTTGGACAGATACGCAGTATTTT. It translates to CASSQTSGSWTDTQYF.

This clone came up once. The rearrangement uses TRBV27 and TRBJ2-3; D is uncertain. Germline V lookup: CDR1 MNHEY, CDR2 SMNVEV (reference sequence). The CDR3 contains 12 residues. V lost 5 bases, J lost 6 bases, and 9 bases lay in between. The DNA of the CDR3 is TGTGCCAGCAGTCCATCGTCGGATACGCAGTATTTT. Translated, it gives CASSPSSDTQYF.

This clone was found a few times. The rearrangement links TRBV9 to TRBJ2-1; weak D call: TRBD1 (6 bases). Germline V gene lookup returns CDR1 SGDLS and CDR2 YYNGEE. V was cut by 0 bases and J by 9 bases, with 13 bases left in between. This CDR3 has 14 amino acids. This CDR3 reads CASSVVSGQSEQFF. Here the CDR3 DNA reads TGTGCCAGCAGCGTAGTTTCCGGACAGAGTGAGCAGTTCTTC.

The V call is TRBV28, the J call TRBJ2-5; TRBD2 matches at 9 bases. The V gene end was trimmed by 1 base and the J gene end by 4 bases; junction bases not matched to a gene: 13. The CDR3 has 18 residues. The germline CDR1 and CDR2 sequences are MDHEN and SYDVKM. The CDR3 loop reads CASSLFGLVAGVVETQYF. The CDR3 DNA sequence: TGTGCCAGCAGTTTATTCGGGTTGGTAGCGGGGGTCGTAGAGACCCAGTACTTC.

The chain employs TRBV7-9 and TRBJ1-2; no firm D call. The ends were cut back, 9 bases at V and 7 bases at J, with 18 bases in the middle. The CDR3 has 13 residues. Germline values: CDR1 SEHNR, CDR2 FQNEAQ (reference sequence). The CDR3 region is CASRASGVSGYTF. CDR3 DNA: TGTGCCAGTAGAGCTTCGGGAGTGTCTGGCTACACCTTC.

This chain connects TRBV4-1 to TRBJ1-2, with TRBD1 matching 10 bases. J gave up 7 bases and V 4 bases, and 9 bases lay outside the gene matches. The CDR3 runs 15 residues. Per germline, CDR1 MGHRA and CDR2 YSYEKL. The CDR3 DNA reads TGCGCCAGCAGCCCCTATGGACAGGGGGTCTCTGGCTACACCTTC. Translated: CASSPYGQGVSGYTF.

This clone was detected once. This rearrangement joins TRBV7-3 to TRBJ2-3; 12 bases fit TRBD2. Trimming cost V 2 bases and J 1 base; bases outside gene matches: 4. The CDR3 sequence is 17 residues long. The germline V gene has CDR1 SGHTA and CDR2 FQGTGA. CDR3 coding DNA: TGTGCCAGCAGCTTACTAGCGGGGGGGTACGGCACAGATACGCAGTATTTT. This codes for CASSLLAGGYGTDTQYF.

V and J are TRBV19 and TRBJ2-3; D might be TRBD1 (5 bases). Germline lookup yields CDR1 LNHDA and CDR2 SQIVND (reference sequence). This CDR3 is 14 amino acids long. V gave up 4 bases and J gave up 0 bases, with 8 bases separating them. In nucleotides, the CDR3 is TGTGCCAGTAGTAACAGGTATAGCACAGATACGCAGTATTTT. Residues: CASSNRYSTDTQYF.

CDR3 protein: CASSVAGYSNQPQHF. The CDR3 region has the DNA TGTGCCAGCAGCGTAGCAGGGTATAGCAATCAGCCCCAGCATTTT. V and J are TRBV9 and TRBJ1-5; D is possibly TRBD1 (5 bases). The CDR3 consists of 15 residues. The germline gives CDR1 SGDLS, CDR2 YYNGEE. V lost 0 bases and J lost 0, with 7 bases in between.

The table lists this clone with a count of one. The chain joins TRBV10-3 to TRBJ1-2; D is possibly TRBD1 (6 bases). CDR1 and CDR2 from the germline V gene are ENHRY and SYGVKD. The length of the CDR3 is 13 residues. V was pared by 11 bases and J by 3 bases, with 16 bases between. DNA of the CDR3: TGTGCCTCCCGGGACACCTCCTACTATGGCTACACCTTC. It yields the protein CASRDTSYYGYTF.

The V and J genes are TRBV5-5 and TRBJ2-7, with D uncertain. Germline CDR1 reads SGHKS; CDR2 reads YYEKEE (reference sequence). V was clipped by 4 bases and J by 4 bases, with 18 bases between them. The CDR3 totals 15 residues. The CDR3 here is CASSPRIESLYEQYV. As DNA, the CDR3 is TGTGCCAGCAGCCCAAGGATAGAATCTCTTTACGAGCAGTACGTC.